The 19 T cell receptor beta chains given below trace back to one sample, sequenced in a study of PD-L1 blockade in urothelial cancer. Using immunoSEQ multiplex PCR, the repertoire was profiled, and TCRdb retains in-frame clones only, with some absent. The sample has under 50,000 clones; around 90% are singletons. The sequenced sample was PBMCs, obtained around atezolizumab (anti-PD-L1) treatment. The receptors stem from a man aged 70 or older with urothelial cancer.

The sample holds one count of this clone. The J gene is TRBJ1-2, the V gene TRBV5-1; no clear D gene. The CDR3 extends over 14 amino acids. Trimming stripped 0 bases from V and 6 bases from J, with 12 bases between. The V gene's germline CDR1 is SGHRS and CDR2 YFSETQ. CDR3 protein: CASSLDPHSNGYTF. DNA for the CDR3: TGCGCCAGCAGCTTGGACCCCCACTCCAATGGCTACACCTTC.

The chain is built from TRBV5-4 and TRBJ1-5, with D possibly being TRBD1 (5 bases). Trimming took off 0 bases at V and 7 bases at J, with 14 bases between the two ends. The CDR3 is made up of 15 amino acids. The germline V gene encodes CDR1 SGHNT and CDR2 YYREEE (reference sequence). The CDR3 DNA reads as TGTGCCAGCAGCTTGGCCGGGGGTATGGACCAGCCCCAGCATTTT. Residues: CASSLAGGMDQPQHF.

The chain combines TRBV5-1 with TRBJ2-1; the match to TRBD2 covers 7 bases. CDR1 and CDR2 from the germline V gene are SGHRS and YFSETQ. The CDR3 contains 15 residues. J lost 8 bases, V lost 4 bases, and 12 bases had no gene match. As DNA, the CDR3 is TGCGCCAGCAGCGTGTTACTAGCGAATATGGATGAGCAGTTCTTC. As protein: CASSVLLANMDEQFF.

The chain combines TRBV2 with TRBJ2-2; D might be TRBD1 (6 bases). Germline CDR1 and CDR2: SNHLY and FYNNEI. This CDR3 is built from 14 residues. V lost 6 bases, J lost 6 bases, and 14 bases lay in between. The CDR3 bases are TGTGCCAGCAGCACCGGGACAAGCCCCGGGGAGCTGTTTTTT. It codes for CASSTGTSPGELFF.

The chain recombines TRBV14 with TRBJ2-1; 11 bases are a match to TRBD2. With 2 bases clipped from V and 3 bases from J, the junction kept 6 bases outside the gene matches. The CDR3 is made up of 17 amino acids. From germline, CDR1 is SGHDN and CDR2 FVKESK. CDR3 in DNA: TGTGCCAGCAGCCAATCTAGCGGGAGGACCGTCTACAATGAGCAGTTCTTC. Amino acid sequence: CASSQSSGRTVYNEQFF.

The V gene is TRBV28, the J gene TRBJ1-4; 10 bases fit TRBD1. The germline gives CDR1 MDHEN, CDR2 SYDVKM. The CDR3 contains 15 residues. The V gene end was trimmed by 8 bases and the J gene end by 8 bases; junction bases not matched to a gene: 11. CDR3 residues: CASFRRTGGGEKLFF. CDR3 bases: TGTGCCAGCTTCCGAAGGACAGGGGGTGGCGAAAAACTGTTTTTT.

This clone was observed a handful of times. This chain joins TRBV2 and TRBJ2-1; 8 bases match TRBD2. CDR3 length: 15 residues. The junction had 6 bases not matched to a gene; V was cut back by 6 bases and J by 2 bases. From germline, CDR1 is SNHLY and CDR2 FYNNEI. The CDR3 loop reads CASSDRGLAYNEQFF. In DNA form, the CDR3 reads TGTGCCAGCAGCGACCGGGGACTAGCCTACAATGAGCAGTTCTTC.

V usage is TRBV5-6 and J usage is TRBJ2-3; D unclear. V was clipped by 1 base and J by 1 base, with 16 bases between them. The germline gives CDR1 SGHDT, CDR2 YYEEEE. The CDR3 consists of 17 residues. The DNA for the CDR3 is TGTGCCAGCAGCTTGATTGGGCTTGAACGTGGCACAGATACGCAGTATTTT. It encodes CASSLIGLERGTDTQYF.

The chain has TRBV9 and TRBJ2-3; TRBD1 might be the D (5 bases). The germline V and J ends were trimmed by 4 bases and 1 base, with 16 bases remaining between them. CDR3 size: 16 residues. The germline CDR1 and CDR2 sequences are SGDLS and YYNGEE. The CDR3 region is CASSRSRGRGTDTQYF. CDR3 nucleotide sequence: TGTGCCAGCAGCCGAAGTAGGGGTAGAGGCACAGATACGCAGTATTTT.

The chain has TRBV27 and TRBJ2-5; 8 nucleotides match TRBD1. V lost 0 bases and J lost 4; bases outside the gene matches: 10. Germline CDR1 reads MNHEY; CDR2 reads SMNVEV (reference sequence). The CDR3 is 17 amino acids. As DNA, the CDR3 is TGTGCCAGCAGTTTATCGTCCGGGCAGGGGGCAGGAGAGACCCAGTACTTC. This sequence encodes CASSLSSGQGAGETQYF.

This rearrangement joins TRBV19 to TRBJ1-1; 8 nucleotides match TRBD1. Germline assignment: CDR1 LNHDA and CDR2 SQIVND (reference sequence). Germline trimming cut 4 bases from V and 2 bases from J; bases unmatched to any gene: 9. This CDR3 comprises 16 residues. CDR3 nucleotide sequence: TGTGCCAGTAGTAGGACAGGGAGCCACTCCAACACTGAAGCTTTCTTT. As protein: CASSRTGSHSNTEAFF. Drawing the rest from reference TRBV19 and TRBJ1-1, the complete variable domain is DGGITQSPKYLFRKEGQNVTLSCEQNLNHDAMYWYRQDPGQGLRLIYYSQIVNDFQKGDIAEGYSVSREKKESFPLTVTSAQKNPTAFYLCASSRTGSHSNTEAFFGQGTRLTVV.

The chain combines TRBV5-1 with TRBJ2-5, with 11 bases that match TRBD2. This CDR3 contains 15 residues. CDR1 is SGHRS and CDR2 is YFSETQ in the germline V gene. The V segment lost 4 bases and the J segment 5 bases; nucleotides outside the gene matches: 7. CDR3 sequence reads: CASSGSGRGVETQYF. For the CDR3, the DNA is TGCGCCAGCAGCGGTAGCGGGAGGGGGGTCGAGACCCAGTACTTC. Full variable domain (missing parts from reference TRBV5-1 and TRBJ2-5): KAGVTQTPRYLIKTRGQQVTLSCSPISGHRSVSWYQQTPGQGLQFLFEYFSETQRNKGNFPGRFSGRQFSNSRSEMNVSTLELGDSALYLCASSGSGRGVETQYFGPGTRLLVL.

This sequence joins TRBV5-1 and TRBJ2-7, with D possibly being TRBD2 (6 bases). The CDR3 covers 15 residues. V dropped 3 bases and J dropped 6 bases, with 19 bases sitting between them. Germline values: CDR1 SGHRS, CDR2 YFSETQ. For the CDR3, the DNA is TGCGCCAGCAGCTCAGAGGCGGGGTACGCTGTCGAGCAGTACTTC. It is translated as CASSSEAGYAVEQYF.

This sequence joins TRBV14 and TRBJ2-5, with 11 positions matching TRBD2. V was clipped by 1 base and J by 2 bases; unmatched bases: 9. This CDR3 spans 18 amino acids. CDR1 and CDR2 (germline): SGHDN, FVKESK. CDR3 region: CASSQGILAGGPQETQYF. CDR3 in DNA: TGTGCCAGCAGCCAAGGAATTTTAGCGGGAGGGCCTCAAGAGACCCAGTACTTC.

The chain employs TRBV14 and TRBJ2-2; no definite D call. Germline V gene data show CDR1 as SGHDN and CDR2 as FVKESK. Trimming removed 4 bases from V and 1 base from J, with 7 bases in between. This CDR3 spans 14 amino acids. The CDR3 bases are TGTGCCAGCAGCCCTCACAGGAACACCGGGGAGCTGTTTTTT. Its protein product is CASSPHRNTGELFF.

The J gene is TRBJ2-7, the V gene TRBV18; a weak D match, TRBD1 (5 bases). The V end lost 3 bases, the J end lost 3 bases, and 9 bases lay between the germline ends. Germline loops: CDR1 KGHSH, CDR2 LQKENI. This CDR3 contains 13 residues. This CDR3 reads CASSPTENYEQYF. CDR3 nucleotide sequence: TGTGCCAGCTCACCGACAGAAAACTACGAGCAGTACTTC.

This chain connects TRBV20-1 to TRBJ2-1, with D unresolved. Germline CDR1 and CDR2: DFQATT and SNEGSKA (reference sequence). This CDR3 is 10 amino acids long. Trimming left V 6 bases short and J 7 bases short, with 7 bases between. CDR3 sequence reads: CSALQNEQFF. DNA of the CDR3: TGCAGTGCCCTACAGAATGAGCAGTTCTTC.

This clone was counted a few times. The chain employs TRBV5-1 and TRBJ1-1, with D hard to call. Germline V lookup: CDR1 SGHRS, CDR2 YFSETQ. Trimming cost V 0 bases and J 1 base, with 7 bases left between them. This CDR3 comprises 14 residues. The CDR3 region has the DNA TGCGCCAGCAGCTTGGTTGGAGGGAACACTGAAGCTTTCTTT. Encoded protein: CASSLVGGNTEAFF.

This clone came up once. The chain recombines TRBV19 with TRBJ2-2, with no clear D. The CDR3 has 12 residues. The germline CDR1 and CDR2 sequences are LNHDA and SQIVND (reference sequence). Trimming cost V 7 bases and J 1 base, with 4 bases left between them. Here the CDR3 DNA reads TGTGCCAGTACCCAGAACACCGGGGAGCTGTTTTTT. Its translation: CASTQNTGELFF.